One sample yielded the 22 T cell receptor beta chains listed below, sequenced in a study of a mutant IDH1 vaccine in newly diagnosed glioma. Libraries were prepared by immunoSEQ multiplex PCR; TCRdb keeps only in-frame clonotypes and omits some of them. Here the sample spans around 50,000 clones, 75% to 90% being singletons. Documented time point: baseline, week 1 (first vaccination visit). Treatment reported: pre-vaccination baseline after standard-of-care therapy. The sample was PBMCs, taken from a glioma patient treated with radiotherapy, temozolomide or both. Receptor source: a man aged 40-49 years with glioma.

V gene TRBV5-5 combines with J gene TRBJ1-5; TRBD1 matches at 7 bases. CDR3 length: 16 amino acids. Per germline, CDR1 SGHKS and CDR2 YYEKEE (reference sequence). The junction had 12 bases not matched to a gene; V was cut back by 3 bases and J by 6 bases. The CDR3, as DNA: TGTGCCAGCAGCTCGAGACAGGGTTTGGGGGCTCAGCCCCAGCATTTT. This sequence encodes CASSSRQGLGAQPQHF.

This clone was picked up one time. CDR3 sequence: CASSPGIDRTPWFEAFF. CDR3 DNA: TGTGCCAGCTCACCAGGGATCGATAGGACCCCATGGTTTGAAGCTTTCTTT. The rearrangement uses TRBV18 and TRBJ1-1, with D unclear. V was shortened by 2 bases and J by 7 bases, with 23 bases between the two germline ends. This CDR3 is 17 amino acids long. CDR1 KGHSH and CDR2 LQKENI come from the germline V gene.

V gene TRBV5-1 combines with J gene TRBJ1-2, with a tentative D call TRBD1 (5 bases). The germline CDR1 and CDR2 sequences are SGHRS and YFSETQ. The CDR3 sequence is 15 residues long. V dropped 1 base and J dropped 1 base, with 11 bases sitting between them. In DNA form, the CDR3 reads TGCGCCAGCAGCTTGTCCGGGACTGGTAACTATGGCTACACCTTC. Protein sequence: CASSLSGTGNYGYTF.

The V and J genes are TRBV6-5 and TRBJ2-5; tentatively, D is TRBD2 (6 bases). The CDR3 totals 13 residues. The ends were cut back, 2 bases at V and 6 bases at J, with 10 bases in the middle. CDR1 and CDR2 (germline): MNHEY, SVGAGI. The CDR3 DNA reads TGTGCCAGCAGTTACGGGGGGTCCAAGACCCAGTACTTC. Encoded protein: CASSYGGSKTQYF.

A single count supports this clone. V and J are TRBV18 and TRBJ2-3, with 9 nucleotides matching TRBD2. The J segment lost 5 bases and the V segment lost 1 base, leaving 7 bases of the junction unmatched. The germline CDR1 and CDR2 sequences are KGHSH and LQKENI. There are 16 residues in the CDR3. The CDR3 coding sequence is TGTGCCAGCTCACCACTGGGAGCGGGAGGCGGAGATACGCAGTATTTT. This encodes CASSPLGAGGGDTQYF.

The chain combines TRBV20-1 with TRBJ2-7; TRBD1 is a possible D gene (6 bases). In germline, CDR1 is DFQATT, CDR2 SNEGSKA (reference sequence). The CDR3 is 11 amino acids. Trimming left V 5 bases short and J 1 base short, with 6 bases between. Here the CDR3 DNA reads TGCAGTGCTGGACAGTCCTACGAGCAGTACTTC. This codes for CSAGQSYEQYF.

The chain couples TRBV27 to TRBJ1-2; D not certain. Germline V gives CDR1 MNHEY, CDR2 SMNVEV (reference sequence). This CDR3 region has 13 residues. V was pared by 5 bases and J by 5 bases, with 12 bases between. In DNA form, the CDR3 reads TGTGCCAGCAGTCCTACAGCGCTATATGGCTACACCTTC. Its protein is CASSPTALYGYTF.

The chain couples TRBV15 to TRBJ1-4; TRBD1 agrees at 7 bases. Trimming took 0 bases from V and 7 from J; bases not matched to a gene: 2. Germline lookup yields CDR1 LNHNV and CDR2 YYDKDF (reference sequence). This CDR3 has 14 residues. The CDR3 nucleotides read TGTGCCACCAGCAGAGACAGGGGGGGTGAAAAACTGTTTTTT. This translates into CATSRDRGGEKLFF.

V usage is TRBV2 and J usage is TRBJ1-3; weak D call: TRBD1 (6 bases). From germline, CDR1 is SNHLY and CDR2 FYNNEI. This CDR3 contains 14 residues. The V end lost 3 bases, the J end lost 3 bases, and 9 bases lay between the germline ends. DNA for the CDR3: TGTGCCAGCAGTGACAGGGGATATGGAAACACCATATATTTT. Residues: CASSDRGYGNTIYF. Drawing the rest from reference TRBV2 and TRBJ1-3, the complete variable domain is EPEVTQTPSHQVTQMGQEVILRCVPISNHLYFYWYRQILGQKVEFLVSFYNNEISEKSEIFDDQFSVERPDGSNFTLKIRSTKLEDSAMYFCASSDRGYGNTIYFGEGSWLTVV.

The chain recombines TRBV6-7 with TRBJ1-1; D unresolved. TRBV6-7 is identified as an open reading frame with a role that is uncertain. Trimming removed 5 bases from V and 0 bases from J, with 4 bases in between. The CDR3 is 12 residues long. CDR3 in DNA: TGTGCCAGCAGTGATATGAACACTGAAGCTTTCTTT. It translates to CASSDMNTEAFF.

The gene calls are TRBV6-5 and TRBJ1-2; possibly TRBD1 for D (6 bases). The CDR3 loop spans 12 amino acids. Between the trimmed V and J ends, which lost 9 bases and 5 bases, there was a span of 13 bases. Germline V gives CDR1 MNHEY, CDR2 SVGAGI. CDR3 in amino acids: CARKQGWYGYTF. The CDR3 DNA reads as TGTGCCAGGAAACAGGGTTGGTATGGCTACACCTTC.

This sequence joins TRBV5-6 and TRBJ2-3; perhaps TRBD2 as D (6 bases). CDR3 length equals 17 residues. V dropped 4 bases and J dropped 5 bases, with 23 bases sitting between them. Germline V gives CDR1 SGHDT, CDR2 YYEEEE. The chain's CDR3 is CASSGNGGPRRGDTQYF. Here the CDR3 DNA reads TGTGCCAGCAGCGGGAACGGTGGCCCCCGGCGGGGAGATACGCAGTATTTT. The full variable domain, its missing parts supplied by reference TRBV5-6 and TRBJ2-3, is DAGVTQSPTHLIKTRGQQVTLRCSPKSGHDTVSWYQQALGQGPQFIFQYYEEEERQRGNFPDRFSGHQFPNYSSELNVNALLLGDSALYLCASSGNGGPRRGDTQYFGPGTRLTVL.

The chain is built from TRBV5-1 and TRBJ1-1; the D gene is possibly TRBD1 (6 bases). The CDR3 loop spans 14 amino acids. With 1 base removed from V and 3 bases from J, the gap between germline ends came to 10 bases. Germline values: CDR1 SGHRS, CDR2 YFSETQ. The CDR3 coding sequence is TGCGCCAGCAGCTTGTTACCAGGGGACACTGAAGCTTTCTTT. This encodes CASSLLPGDTEAFF.

The chain uses TRBV5-1 and TRBJ2-7, with D possibly being TRBD1 (5 bases). The CDR3 runs 14 residues. V shed 4 bases and J shed 9 bases, with 20 bases lying between them. The germline gives CDR1 SGHRS, CDR2 YFSETQ. This CDR3 is CASSATDGGVGQYF. The CDR3, as DNA: TGCGCCAGCAGCGCGACAGACGGTGGGGTGGGGCAGTACTTC.

The V gene is TRBV10-3, the J gene TRBJ2-5; TRBD1 agrees at 7 bases. Germline values: CDR1 ENHRY, CDR2 SYGVKD. J lost 1 base, V lost 3 bases, and 5 bases had no gene match. This CDR3 is built from 15 residues. The CDR3 here is CAISEITGVQETQYF. The CDR3 coding sequence is TGTGCCATCAGTGAAATTACAGGGGTCCAAGAGACCCAGTACTTC.

The J gene is TRBJ2-5, the V gene TRBV13; no definite D call. This CDR3 spans 13 amino acids. Germline lookup yields CDR1 PRHDT and CDR2 FYEKMQ (reference sequence). The germline V and J ends were trimmed by 6 bases and 2 bases, with 10 bases remaining between them. CDR3: CASRSWSQETQYF. In DNA form, the CDR3 reads TGTGCCAGCAGGAGTTGGTCGCAAGAGACCCAGTACTTC.

The chain joins TRBV19 to TRBJ2-5; 8 bases fit TRBD2. CDR1 and CDR2 from the germline V gene are LNHDA and SQIVND (reference sequence). V dropped 5 bases and J dropped 9; count of bases not matched to a gene: 17. This CDR3 region has 16 residues. CDR3 DNA sequence: TGTGCCAGTAGTTTCGACGGGGGGGGACTCCAGAGGCCCCAGTACTTC. Translated, it gives CASSFDGGGLQRPQYF. The entire variable domain, with the rest obtained from reference TRBV19 and TRBJ2-5, is as follows: DGGITQSPKYLFRKEGQNVTLSCEQNLNHDAMYWYRQDPGQGLRLIYYSQIVNDFQKGDIAEGYSVSREKKESFPLTVTSAQKNPTAFYLCASSFDGGGLQRPQYFGPGTRLLVL.

The V gene is TRBV6-1, the J gene TRBJ1-5; no clear D gene. Looked up from germline, CDR1 is MNHNS and CDR2 is SASEGT. Trimming left V 6 bases short and J 0 bases short, with 9 bases between. CDR3 length: 14 amino acids. CDR3 nucleotides: TGTGCCAGCAGGGGAGACAATAGCAATCAGCCCCAGCATTTT. It translates to CASRGDNSNQPQHF.

The rearrangement joins TRBV21-1 to TRBJ2-1; the D call of TRBD2 is as the table states it, not checked on the DNA. TRBV21-1 counts as a pseudogene. CDR3 length: 18 residues. CDR3 DNA sequence: TGTGCCAGCAGCAAAGGGACTAGCGGGAGGAGCTCCTACAATGAGCAGTTCTTC. Residues: CASSKGTSGRSSYNEQFF.

The DNA of the CDR3 is TGTGCCAGCAGCTTGGGGTCACGAAGTAGGTACGAGCAGTACTTC. Residues: CASSLGSRSRYEQYF. The chain combines TRBV5-6 with TRBJ2-7; D ambiguous. Germline CDR1 and CDR2: SGHDT and YYEEEE. Trimming took off 0 bases at V and 4 bases at J, with 14 bases between the two ends. CDR3 length: 15 residues.

The chain recombines TRBV5-4 with TRBJ1-2; 9 nucleotides align to TRBD1. V shed 3 bases, J shed 4 bases, and the junction held 22 bases outside the gene matches. The germline V gene has CDR1 SGHNT and CDR2 YYREEE (reference sequence). CDR3 size: 20 residues. The CDR3 reads CASSSDRGTLQSIFSYGYTF. The CDR3 bases are TGTGCCAGCAGCTCTGACAGGGGGACTCTCCAGTCCATTTTTTCCTATGGCTACACCTTC. The full variable domain, rest sourced from reference TRBV5-4 and TRBJ1-2, is ETGVTQSPTHLIKTRGQQVTLRCSSQSGHNTVSWYQQALGQGPQFIFQYYREEENGRGNFPPRFSGLQFPNYSSELNVNALELDDSALYLCASSSDRGTLQSIFSYGYTFGSGTRLTVV.

The chain links TRBV27 to TRBJ2-2, with D possibly matching TRBD1 (5 bases). V was trimmed by 3 bases and J by 6 bases, leaving 11 bases between them. Germline lookup yields CDR1 MNHEY and CDR2 SMNVEV (reference sequence). The CDR3 length is 14 residues. CDR3 sequence reads: CASSLGMGPGELFF. As DNA, the CDR3 is TGTGCCAGCAGTTTGGGGATGGGGCCCGGGGAGCTGTTTTTT.